Listed below are T cell receptor beta chains from one sample, sequenced in a study of blood T cell repertoires in COVID-19. Some clones are missing from TCRdb's copy, which holds only in-frame ones; the method was immunoSEQ multiplex PCR. Of over 300,000 clones listed, approximately 90% are singletons. Sample: PBMCs or T cells enriched from blood (not recorded which). The receptor source for this set is a woman in her twenties or thirties with acute COVID-19. Both conserved end residues are part of each CDR3. D genes are given only for firm matches. A row's size may be missing; if present it is once, few, many or a size class.

CDR3: CASSQVTPVRYTF
DNA: TGCGCCAGCAGCCAAGTCACCCCAGTCCGCTACACCTTC
size: once
V: TRBV4-1
D: .
J: TRBJ1-2

CDR3: CASSPIMSSYNEQFF
DNA: TGTGCCAGCTCACCGATAATGAGCTCCTACAATGAGCAGTTCTTC
size: .
V: TRBV18
D: .
J: TRBJ2-1

CDR3: CASSPTSGERYEQYF
DNA: TGTGCCAGCAGCCCTACTAGCGGGGAACGCTACGAGCAGTACTTC
size: .
V: TRBV4-2
D: TRBD2
J: TRBJ2-7

CDR3: CASSPGGHQHF
DNA: TGTGCCAGTAGTCCGGGGGGTCACCAGCATTTT
size: .
V: TRBV19
D: .
J: TRBJ1-5

CDR3: CASSAGFNQPQHF
DNA: TGTGCCAGCAGTGCAGGATTCAATCAGCCCCAGCATTTT
size: .
V: TRBV25-1
D: .
J: TRBJ1-5

CDR3: CASSLVVANTEAFF
DNA: TGCGCCAGCAGCTTGGTTGTGGCGAACACTGAAGCTTTCTTT
size: .
V: TRBV5-1
D: .
J: TRBJ1-1

CDR3: CASSESGQVYGYTF
DNA: TGTGCCAGCAGTGAATCGGGACAGGTCTATGGCTACACCTTC
size: once
V: TRBV25-1
D: TRBD1
J: TRBJ1-2

CDR3: CASELQGANSPLHF
DNA: TGTGCCAGCGAACTTCAGGGGGCGAACTCACCCCTCCACTTT
size: few
V: TRBV2
D: TRBD1
J: TRBJ1-6

CDR3: CASSPRTGIAPNEQFF
DNA: TGTGCCAGCTCACCACGTACAGGGATTGCCCCCAATGAGCAGTTCTTC
size: .
V: TRBV18
D: .
J: TRBJ2-1

CDR3: CASSPQKTSTDTQYF
DNA: TGTGCCAGCAGCCCGCAGAAGACTAGCACAGATACGCAGTATTTT
size: .
V: TRBV5-4
D: .
J: TRBJ2-3

CDR3: CAWLLQGQETQYF
DNA: TGTGCCTGGTTGTTACAGGGCCAAGAGACCCAGTACTTC
size: .
V: TRBV30
D: .
J: TRBJ2-5

CDR3: CASSPWAGENSPLHF
DNA: TGTGCCAGCAGCCCTTGGGCAGGTGAGAATTCACCCCTCCACTTT
size: .
V: TRBV9
D: .
J: TRBJ1-6

CDR3: CASSLPTAPYEQYF
DNA: TGTGCCAGCAGCTTACCGACAGCCCCCTACGAGCAGTACTTC
size: .
V: TRBV7-9
D: .
J: TRBJ2-7

CDR3: CASSTNSREQTYEQYF
DNA: TGTGCCAGCAGTACAAACTCTCGGGAACAGACCTACGAGCAGTACTTC
size: .
V: TRBV2
D: .
J: TRBJ2-7

CDR3: CSFSGQGELGDGYTF
DNA: TGCAGCTTCTCGGGACAAGGAGAACTCGGGGATGGCTACACCTTC
size: .
V: TRBV29-1
D: .
J: TRBJ1-2

CDR3: CASRPSGTSGGGYEQYF
DNA: TGTGCCAGCAGGCCCTCTGGGACTAGCGGGGGGGGGTACGAGCAGTACTTC
size: few
V: TRBV28
D: TRBD2
J: TRBJ2-7

CDR3: CASGDSNQPQHF
DNA: TGTGCCTCAGGGGACAGCAATCAGCCCCAGCATTTT
size: .
V: TRBV24-1
D: .
J: TRBJ1-5

CDR3: CASSLLSSAGGHNEQFF
DNA: TGCGCCAGCAGCTTGTTATCTTCGGCGGGGGGACACAATGAGCAGTTCTTC
size: .
V: TRBV5-1
D: TRBD2
J: TRBJ2-1

CDR3: CASSLRDRCGNTIYF
DNA: TGCGCCAGCAGCCTCCGGGACAGGTGTGGAAACACCATATATTTT
size: .
V: TRBV10-2
D: TRBD1
J: TRBJ1-3

CDR3: CASSQGLRVEPQHF
DNA: TGTGCCAGCTCCCAGGGCCTAAGGGTGGAGCCCCAGCATTTT
size: .
V: TRBV2
D: .
J: TRBJ1-5

CDR3: CASSATGANQPQHF
DNA: TGTGCCAGCAGCGCCACAGGGGCCAATCAGCCCCAGCATTTT
size: few
V: TRBV7-2
D: TRBD1
J: TRBJ1-5

CDR3: CASSLATGSYTEAFF
DNA: TGCGCCAGCAGCTTGGCTACAGGGAGTTACACTGAAGCTTTCTTT
size: .
V: TRBV5-1
D: .
J: TRBJ1-1

CDR3: CASSQGVSYNEQFF
DNA: TGCGCCAGCAGCCAAGGTGTCAGCTACAATGAGCAGTTCTTC
size: .
V: TRBV4-1
D: .
J: TRBJ2-1

CDR3: CASIGQGNTEAFF
DNA: TGTGCCAGCATCGGACAGGGGAACACTGAAGCTTTCTTT
size: .
V: TRBV5-6
D: TRBD1
J: TRBJ1-1

CDR3: CASSLSRGDPEAFF
DNA: TGTGCCAGCAGTTTATCGCGGGGAGACCCTGAAGCTTTCTTT
size: .
V: TRBV27
D: .
J: TRBJ1-1

CDR3: CASSDGDFPYEQYF
DNA: TGTGCCAGCAGTGACGGGGATTTCCCATACGAGCAGTACTTC
size: .
V: TRBV2
D: .
J: TRBJ2-7

CDR3: CATSLGGGYEQYF
DNA: TGTGCCACCAGCCTCGGCGGGGGCTACGAGCAGTACTTC
size: .
V: TRBV15
D: TRBD2
J: TRBJ2-7

CDR3: CATSPTGHISTDTQYF
DNA: TGTGCCACCAGCCCCACAGGACATATTAGCACAGATACGCAGTATTTT
size: .
V: TRBV24-1
D: .
J: TRBJ2-3

CDR3: CASSQSVTPGNTIYF
DNA: TGTGCCAGCAGCCAATCAGTAACGCCTGGAAACACCATATATTTT
size: .
V: TRBV4-2
D: .
J: TRBJ1-3

CDR3: CASSWSGGETQYF
DNA: TGTGCCAGCAGTTGGAGCGGGGGAGAGACCCAGTACTTC
size: few
V: TRBV2
D: TRBD2
J: TRBJ2-5

CDR3: CASKAVYAEAFF
DNA: TGTGCCAGCAAGGCGGTCTACGCTGAAGCTTTCTTT
size: once
V: TRBV28
D: .
J: TRBJ1-1

CDR3: CASSARTPGELFF
DNA: TGCGCCAGCAGCGCCCGAACACCCGGGGAGCTGTTTTTT
size: .
V: TRBV10-1
D: .
J: TRBJ2-2

CDR3: CASSYAYRENTEAFF
DNA: TGTGCCAGCAGTTACGCGTACAGGGAGAACACTGAAGCTTTCTTT
size: .
V: TRBV6-2/TRBV6-3
D: .
J: TRBJ1-1

CDR3: CATKGQGASGAINEQFF
DNA: TGTGCCACCAAGGGACAGGGGGCTAGCGGGGCAATCAATGAGCAGTTCTTC
size: .
V: TRBV24-1
D: TRBD1
J: TRBJ2-1

CDR3: CASSYGRLAGRLEQFF
DNA: TGTGCCAGCAGTTATGGCAGACTAGCGGGGCGTCTTGAGCAGTTCTTC
size: .
V: TRBV6-2/TRBV6-3
D: TRBD2
J: TRBJ2-1

CDR3: CATGTPNQPQHF
DNA: TGTGCCACAGGGACACCGAATCAGCCCCAGCATTTT
size: .
V: TRBV24-1
D: .
J: TRBJ1-5

CDR3: CSVTYYPDREDTEAFF
DNA: TGCAGCGTGACGTACTATCCGGACAGGGAGGACACTGAAGCTTTCTTT
size: .
V: TRBV29-1
D: TRBD1
J: TRBJ1-1

CDR3: CSASFSQGDTEAFF
DNA: TGCAGTGCTAGTTTCTCACAGGGAGATACTGAAGCTTTCTTT
size: .
V: TRBV20-1
D: .
J: TRBJ1-1

CDR3: CASRGGAGPNYGYTF
DNA: TGCGCCAGCAGAGGGGGGGCAGGTCCTAACTATGGCTACACCTTC
size: .
V: TRBV5-1
D: .
J: TRBJ1-2

CDR3: CASSARDSQTNEKLFF
DNA: TGTGCCAGCAGTGCCCGGGACAGCCAAACTAATGAAAAACTGTTTTTT
size: .
V: TRBV28
D: TRBD1
J: TRBJ1-4

CDR3: CASSQPKRDNTQQYF
DNA: TGTGCCAGCAGCCAGCCTAAGCGGGACAATACGCAGCAGTACTTC
size: once
V: TRBV3-1/TRBV3-2
D: .
J: TRBJ2-7

CDR3: CATSRQAPSNYGYTF
DNA: TGTGCCACCAGCCGACAGGCCCCCTCTAACTATGGCTACACCTTC
size: .
V: TRBV15
D: .
J: TRBJ1-2

CDR3: CASSQDYVGIGSSYNSPLHF
DNA: TGCGCCAGCAGCCAAGACTATGTAGGCATCGGGAGCTCCTATAATTCACCCCTCCACTTT
size: .
V: TRBV4-1
D: .
J: TRBJ1-6

CDR3: CASSEHRFVDYGYTF
DNA: TGCGCCAGCAGTGAACACAGGTTTGTGGACTATGGCTACACCTTC
size: .
V: TRBV10-2
D: .
J: TRBJ1-2

CDR3: CASSSYSGNTIYF
DNA: TGTGCCAGCAGTTCTTACTCTGGAAACACCATATATTTT
size: .
V: TRBV12-3/TRBV12-4
D: .
J: TRBJ1-3

CDR3: CASSWGRGATYEQYF
DNA: TGCGCCAGCAGCTGGGGGCGGGGGGCGACCTACGAGCAGTACTTC
size: .
V: TRBV5-1
D: TRBD2
J: TRBJ2-7

CDR3: CASSLEDSRSGEQYF
DNA: TGTGCCAGCAGCTTAGAGGACAGCAGGTCGGGCGAGCAGTACTTC
size: once
V: TRBV7-6
D: .
J: TRBJ2-7

CDR3: CASSRLLGGVRTDTQYF
DNA: TGCGCCAGCAGTCGCCTCTTAGGGGGGGTGCGCACAGATACGCAGTATTTT
size: .
V: TRBV23-1
D: .
J: TRBJ2-3

CDR3: CASSLKGTGGRGYTF
DNA: TGTGCCAGCAGTTTAAAAGGGACAGGGGGCCGTGGCTACACCTTC
size: .
V: TRBV27
D: TRBD1
J: TRBJ1-2

CDR3: CASSFRSGGASEQYF
DNA: TGTGCCAGCAGCTTTCGTAGCGGGGGGGCCTCCGAGCAGTACTTC
size: .
V: TRBV6-2/TRBV6-3
D: TRBD2
J: TRBJ2-7

CDR3: CASTGTTSTDTQYF
DNA: TGCGCCAGCACCGGTACCACTAGCACAGATACGCAGTATTTT
size: .
V: TRBV5-1
D: .
J: TRBJ2-3